This is a list of T cell receptor beta chains from one sample in a study of blood T cell repertoires in COVID-19. Clones were read by immunoSEQ multiplex PCR, and TCRdb kept only the in-frame ones, dropping some. This sample has some 370,000 clones, with 80% to 90% found just once. Sequencing was performed on peripheral blood. All receptors come from a man between 35 and 55 years old with acute or convalescent COVID-19. CDR3s include the opening cysteine and the closing phenylalanine or tryptophan. D genes are given only for firm matches. Some rows have no size entry. The others give once, few or many, or a class for an expanded clone.

CDR3,DNA,size,J,V,D
CASSPNRGADYGYTF,TGTGCCAGCTCACCAAACCGGGGGGCTGACTATGGCTACACCTTC,.,TRBJ1-2,TRBV18,.
CASSIPGPGNTIYF,TGTGCCAGTAGTATTCCAGGGCCAGGAAACACCATATATTTT,.,TRBJ1-3,TRBV19,.
CASRTPGLITEAFF,TGTGCCAGCAGGACCCCGGGTCTCATCACTGAAGCTTTCTTT,.,TRBJ1-1,TRBV28,.
CASSFNRVGTQYF,TGTGCCAGCAGCTTTAACAGGGTGGGTACGCAGTATTTT,.,TRBJ2-3,TRBV13,.
CASSFDSENTEAFF,TGTGCCAGCAGTTTCGACAGCGAGAACACTGAAGCTTTCTTT,.,TRBJ1-1,TRBV5-4,.
CASSLWGSDGAFF,TGCGCCAGCAGCTTGTGGGGCTCAGACGGGGCTTTCTTT,.,TRBJ1-1,TRBV5-1,.
CASSFRPLTSRLFEKLFF,TGTGCCAGCAGCTTTAGACCCTTAACCTCGCGGTTGTTTGAAAAACTGTTTTTT,.,TRBJ1-4,TRBV7-2,.
CASSPSRGGLAGYNEQFF,TGTGCCAGCTCACCCTCACGGGGGGGACTAGCTGGGTACAATGAGCAGTTCTTC,.,TRBJ2-1,TRBV18,TRBD2
CASSLVGNGEAFF,TGCGCCAGCAGCTTGGTCGGGAATGGTGAAGCTTTCTTT,.,TRBJ1-1,TRBV5-1,.
CASSKLAGGRDRHNEQFF,TGTGCCAGCAGCAAATTAGCGGGGGGCCGTGATAGACACAATGAGCAGTTCTTC,few,TRBJ2-1,TRBV12-1,.
CASSPRQGSNSPLHF,TGTGCCAGCTCGCCAAGACAGGGAAGTAATTCACCCCTCCACTTT,few,TRBJ1-6,TRBV18,TRBD1
CATWAAELDNSPLHF,TGTGCCACTTGGGCAGCCGAGTTGGATAATTCACCCCTCCACTTT,.,TRBJ1-6,TRBV19,.
CSTDGDTGYEQYF,TGCAGCACCGACGGGGACACGGGCTACGAGCAGTACTTC,.,TRBJ2-7,TRBV29-1,.
CASSAEINYGYTF,TGTGCCAGCAGCGCCGAGATAAACTATGGCTACACCTTC,once,TRBJ1-2,TRBV7-6,.
CATSRDRGEGTEAFF,TGTGCCACCAGCAGAGATCGGGGTGAGGGCACTGAAGCTTTCTTT,.,TRBJ1-1,TRBV15,.
CASRQGGGTEAFF,TGTGCCAGCAGACAGGGCGGTGGCACTGAAGCTTTCTTT,.,TRBJ1-1,TRBV6-6,.
CASSPGLNNEKLFF,TGTGCCAGCTCGCCGGGACTGAATAATGAAAAACTGTTTTTT,.,TRBJ1-4,TRBV18,.
CASSQPPGEGTDTQYF,TGTGCCAGCAGCCAGCCCCCGGGGGAAGGCACAGATACGCAGTATTTT,.,TRBJ2-3,TRBV7-8,.
CASTSSGGVEQPQHF,TGTGCCAGCACTTCGTCAGGGGGCGTTGAACAGCCCCAGCATTTT,.,TRBJ1-5,TRBV27,TRBD1
CAGGTEYNEQFF,TGTGCCGGGGGGACGGAATACAATGAGCAGTTCTTC,.,TRBJ2-1,TRBV28,.
CASSSPTSGGDTQYF,TGTGCCAGCAGCTCCCCGACTAGCGGGGGAGATACGCAGTATTTT,.,TRBJ2-3,TRBV5-6,TRBD2
CASSQGTSRSEQFF,TGTGCCAGCAGCCAAGGGACTAGCAGAAGTGAGCAGTTCTTC,.,TRBJ2-1,TRBV3-1/TRBV3-2,TRBD2
CASSPMGTLYEQYF,TGTGCCAGCAGCCCCATGGGGACTCTCTACGAGCAGTACTTC,.,TRBJ2-7,TRBV28,.
CASSFSGGGLYEQYF,TGTGCCAGCAGCTTTTCTGGCGGCGGCCTCTACGAGCAGTACTTC,.,TRBJ2-7,TRBV7-9,.
CASSNFGAPLHF,TGTGCCAGTAGTAATTTCGGGGCACCCCTCCACTTT,.,TRBJ1-6,TRBV19,.
CASSLAAGWENTEAFF,TGTGCCAGCAGCTTAGCGGCGGGATGGGAGAACACTGAAGCTTTCTTT,.,TRBJ1-1,TRBV7-9,.
CASSLRPPGGHYEQYF,TGTGCCAGTAGTCTAAGGCCCCCGGGAGGGCACTACGAGCAGTACTTC,.,TRBJ2-7,TRBV19,TRBD2